This TCR beta chain was found in a study of identical twins. Points from the study as a whole: Reduced insertions were recorded for abundant cord blood beta clonotypes, with no such pattern in memory repertoires. The presence of invariant MAIT and iNKT cells could partly confound analyses of zero-insertion sequences.

Each CDR3 protein is one row after TCRdb ran MiXCR on the 5' RACE reads. Among 200,000 to 250,000 distinct CDR3 sequences listed, about 13% were seen once. Among all donors, each was a healthy Caucasian. This CDR3 region has 14 residues. Trimming cost V 6 bases and J 7 bases; bases outside gene matches: 4. Germline-derived CDR1 and CDR2 are WSHSY and SAAADI. Of note for this clonotype: Its antigen remains unidentified.

This same sample was also part of a study on yellow fever vaccine responses in identical twins. That paper states: A vaccine T cell response that seemed partly convergent and partly personalized was reported in twins.

The chain couples TRBV10-2 to TRBJ2-2; 11 positions match TRBD2. This clonotype was sampled from a woman in her late teens or twenties in good health. The material sequenced was memory (CD45RO+) T cells sorted from blood. CDR3 nucleotide sequence: TGCGCCAGCAGCACACTAGCGGGAGTCGGGGAGCTGTTTTTT. Its translation: CASSTLAGVGELFF.